These 19 T cell receptor beta chains were all obtained from the same sample, sequenced in a study of blood T cell repertoires in COVID-19. Method: immunoSEQ multiplex PCR; TCRdb's copy keeps in-frame clones and lacks some. The sample records around 300,000 clones, 88% being singletons. Sequenced: peripheral blood. Receptors originate from a woman in her forties or fifties with active or convalescent COVID-19.

J is TRBJ2-1 and V is TRBV5-1; unclear D gene. The CDR3 runs to 11 residues. V lost 2 bases and J lost 7, with 4 bases in between. Per germline, CDR1 SGHRS and CDR2 YFSETQ. CDR3 residues: CASSFRNEQFF. The CDR3 DNA follows: TGCGCCAGCAGCTTCAGGAATGAGCAGTTCTTC.

This clone occurred a few times. The chain is built from TRBV27 and TRBJ2-7; D may be TRBD1 (5 bases). CDR1 is MNHEY and CDR2 is SMNVEV in the germline V gene (reference sequence). V was cut by 2 bases and J by 9 bases, with 14 bases left in between. The CDR3 loop spans 13 amino acids. The chain's CDR3 is CASSLQKQDTQYF. As DNA, the CDR3 is TGTGCCAGCAGTTTACAAAAACAGGATACGCAGTACTTC.

This clone was detected once. This rearrangement joins TRBV28 to TRBJ2-3; 14 nucleotides agree with TRBD2. The CDR3 runs to 16 residues. V gave up 5 bases and J gave up 5 bases; unmatched junction bases: 6. Germline lookup yields CDR1 MDHEN and CDR2 SYDVKM. The CDR3 loop is CASSPGTSGRIDTQYF. DNA for the CDR3: TGTGCCAGCAGTCCCGGGACTAGCGGGAGAATAGATACGCAGTATTTT. Full variable domain (rest looked up from reference TRBV28 and TRBJ2-3): DVKVTQSSRYLVKRTGEKVFLECVQDMDHENMFWYRQDPGLGLRLIYFSYDVKMKEKGDIPEGYSVSREKKERFSLILESASTNQTSMYLCASSPGTSGRIDTQYFGPGTRLTVL.

The rearrangement links TRBV6-6 to TRBJ2-6; the match to TRBD2 covers 8 bases. Losses at the gene ends were 4 bases for V and 2 bases for J; bases not matched to a gene: 4. The CDR3 sequence is 16 residues long. Germline loops: CDR1 MNHNY, CDR2 SVGAGI (reference sequence). The CDR3 reads CASSFPGGAGANVLTF. The CDR3 DNA sequence: TGTGCCAGCAGTTTTCCGGGGGGGGCTGGGGCCAACGTCCTGACTTTC.

The chain uses TRBV6-2 or TRBV6-3 and TRBJ1-4, with 7 nucleotides matching TRBD1. The CDR3 is 14 amino acids. The trim removed 6 bases at V and 3 bases at J, leaving 4 bases unmatched. Germline values: CDR1 MNHEY, CDR2 SVGEGT. CDR3: CASSRDSSNEKLFF. The DNA for the CDR3 is TGTGCCAGCAGCCGGGACAGCTCTAATGAAAAACTGTTTTTT.

The CDR3 region is CASSFMRNEQFF. The CDR3 DNA is TGTGCCAGCAGCTTTATGAGGAATGAGCAGTTCTTC. This sequence joins TRBV7-9 and TRBJ2-1, with unresolved D. The V and J ends lost 3 bases and 7 bases respectively, with 7 bases between them. The CDR3 is made up of 12 amino acids. Germline V lookup: CDR1 SEHNR, CDR2 FQNEAQ (reference sequence).

V is TRBV18 and J is TRBJ2-7, with 11 bases fitting TRBD1. Germline CDR1 reads KGHSH; CDR2 reads LQKENI. The CDR3 has 13 residues. With 4 bases clipped from V and 6 bases from J, the junction kept 2 bases outside the gene matches. Written as DNA, the CDR3 is TGTGCCAGCTCACGGGGACAGGGGGGCGAGCAGTACTTC. This translates into CASSRGQGGEQYF. The full variable domain, its missing parts supplied by reference TRBV18 and TRBJ2-7, is NAGVMQNPRHLVRRRGQEARLRCSPMKGHSHVYWYRQLPEEGLKFMVYLQKENIIDESGMPKERFSAEFPKEGPSILRIQQVVRGDSAAYFCASSRGQGGEQYFGPGTRLTVT.

The chain couples TRBV27 to TRBJ1-5; 8 nucleotides line up with TRBD1. The CDR3 is made up of 16 amino acids. Germline V gives CDR1 MNHEY, CDR2 SMNVEV (reference sequence). Trimming cost V 6 bases and J 4 bases; bases outside gene matches: 11. This CDR3 is CASRRITGGSNQPQHF. In nucleotides, the CDR3 is TGTGCCAGCAGGAGGATCACAGGGGGAAGTAATCAGCCCCAGCATTTT.

The gene calls are TRBV7-9 and TRBJ2-6; D might be TRBD2 (5 bases). This CDR3 has 15 residues. Germline V CDR1 and CDR2: SEHNR, FQNEAQ (reference sequence). Trimming shortened V by 5 bases and J by 1 base, and 9 bases separated the two germline ends. The CDR3 sequence: CASSLGGSGANVLTF. The CDR3 region has the DNA TGTGCCAGCAGCCTAGGCGGGTCTGGGGCCAACGTCCTGACTTTC.

This clone was picked up one time. The chain employs TRBV5-6 and TRBJ1-4, with 8 bases that match TRBD1. This CDR3 spans 16 amino acids. The J segment lost 7 bases and the V segment lost 1 base, leaving 9 bases of the junction unmatched. CDR1 is SGHDT and CDR2 is YYEEEE in the germline V gene. CDR3 sequence: CASSLFLGTGGEKLFF. The CDR3 nucleotides are TGTGCCAGCAGCTTGTTCCTCGGGACAGGTGGTGAAAAACTGTTTTTT.

This clone was observed a handful of times. The gene calls are TRBV14 and TRBJ1-2; no clear D gene. Looked up from germline, CDR1 is SGHDN and CDR2 is FVKESK. This CDR3 spans 13 amino acids. The germline V and J ends were trimmed by 1 base and 3 bases, with 6 bases remaining between them. This CDR3 is CASSQGRYYGYTF. For the CDR3, the DNA is TGTGCCAGCAGCCAAGGCAGGTACTATGGCTACACCTTC.

The chain couples TRBV19 to TRBJ2-1, with 7 bases identical to TRBD2. The CDR3 is 16 amino acids. Germline assignment: CDR1 LNHDA and CDR2 SQIVND (reference sequence). V lost 9 bases to trimming and J lost 5 bases; unmatched junction nucleotides: 16. Here the CDR3 reads CASSTANWGGDNEQFF. The CDR3 DNA reads as TGTGCCAGCTCCACCGCCAACTGGGGGGGGGACAATGAGCAGTTCTTC.

The V call is TRBV13, the J call TRBJ1-3; tentative D call: TRBD1 (5 bases). V was clipped by 5 bases and J by 0 bases, with 14 bases between them. The CDR3 spans 16 residues. CDR1 PRHDT and CDR2 FYEKMQ come from the germline V gene (reference sequence). This CDR3 is CASSLLLDSSGNTIYF. CDR3 nucleotide sequence: TGTGCCAGCAGCCTACTGCTTGACAGCTCTGGAAACACCATATATTTT.

The V and J genes are TRBV6-6 and TRBJ1-2, with D maybe TRBD1 (6 bases). The V gene's germline CDR1 is MNHNY and CDR2 SVGAGI (reference sequence). The CDR3 contains 13 residues. V was clipped by 2 bases and J by 5 bases, with 9 bases between them. CDR3 DNA sequence: TGTGCCAGCAGTTACGATCAGGGGTATGGCTACACCTTC. Encoded protein: CASSYDQGYGYTF.

The CDR3: CAISPGTGDNQPQHF. The DNA of the CDR3 is TGTGCCATCAGCCCCGGGACAGGGGACAATCAGCCCCAGCATTTT. The chain combines TRBV10-3 with TRBJ1-5; 10 nucleotides line up with TRBD1. The length of the CDR3 is 15 residues. The germline V gene has CDR1 ENHRY and CDR2 SYGVKD. Losses at the gene ends were 6 bases for V and 3 bases for J; bases not matched to a gene: 5.

The chain joins TRBV4-3 to TRBJ2-7; 12 bases fit TRBD2. The trim removed 4 bases at V and 2 bases at J, leaving 3 bases unmatched. CDR1 is LGHNA, CDR2 YSLEER, per germline. The CDR3 runs to 15 residues. CDR3 bases: TGCGCCAGCAGCCCGACTAGCGGGGGCACCTACGAGCAGTACTTC. This translates into CASSPTSGGTYEQYF.

The chain carries TRBV24-1 and TRBJ2-3; maybe TRBD2 (6 bases). The CDR3 is 14 residues long. V was trimmed by 7 bases and J by 1 base, leaving 11 bases between them. Germline CDR1 KGHDR, CDR2 SFDVKD. CDR3 protein: CATSPSGGTDTQYF. In DNA form, the CDR3 reads TGTGCCACCAGCCCCTCGGGGGGCACAGATACGCAGTATTTT.

The chain joins TRBV9 to TRBJ1-3; D gene ambiguous. This CDR3 is 16 amino acids long. CDR1 is SGDLS, CDR2 YYNGEE, per germline. Trimming shortened V by 3 bases and J by 0 bases, and 13 bases separated the two germline ends. The DNA of the CDR3 is TGTGCCAGCAGCGCCCCTTCGGGGAACTCTGGAAACACCATATATTTT. Translated, it gives CASSAPSGNSGNTIYF.

This chain connects TRBV24-1 to TRBJ2-1; tentative D call: TRBD2 (6 bases). V was pared by 9 bases and J by 14 bases, with 22 bases between. Germline CDR1 is KGHDR and CDR2 is SFDVKD. There are 13 residues in the CDR3. For the CDR3, the DNA is TGTGCCACCTCCCTTGACGGGACCGGGAGAAAGTTCTTC. It is translated as CATSLDGTGRKFF.